What follows are 21 T cell receptor beta chains derived from one specimen sequenced in a study of T cell repertoires in cytomegalovirus infection. TCRdb re-derived calls from the reads in MiXCR, one entry per CDR3 protein. In the table there are some 220,000 distinct CDR3 sequences, roughly an eighth of which are singletons. The sample was PBMCs. Receptors were obtained from a human donor in good health (CMV status not recorded). Some clones in this sample may be carry-over from other donors' samples.

The sample holds many counts of this clonotype. The J gene is TRBJ2-5, the V gene TRBV7-9; D could derive from TRBD1 or TRBD2 (5 bases each). Per germline, CDR1 SEHNR and CDR2 FQNEAQ (reference sequence). The CDR3 runs to 14 residues. V was shortened by 5 bases and J by 2 bases, with 12 bases between the two germline ends. The CDR3 here is CASSLPWGQETQYF. DNA for the CDR3: TGTGCCAGCAGCCTCCCCTGGGGGCAAGAGACCCAGTACTTC. Looking up the rest from reference TRBV7-9 and TRBJ2-5 gives the full variable domain: DTGVSQNPRHKITKRGQNVTFRCDPISEHNRLYWYRQTLGQGPEFLTYFQNEAQLEKSRLLSDRFSAERPKGSFSTLEIQRTEQGDSAMYLCASSLPWGQETQYFGPGTRLLVL.

This clonotype appeared many times. The genes are TRBV6-2 or TRBV6-3 and TRBJ2-1; TRBD2 matches 12 bases. V lost 5 bases and J lost 1; bases outside the gene matches: 3. Germline CDR1 is MNHEY and CDR2 is SVGEGT. CDR3 length: 16 residues. The CDR3 reads CASSQTSGRSYNEQFF. The CDR3 bases are TGTGCCAGCAGTCAGACTAGCGGGAGATCCTACAATGAGCAGTTCTTC.

This clonotype was seen more than once but under ten times. The chain employs TRBV11-2 and TRBJ1-3; D not resolved. V dropped 5 bases and J dropped 0 bases, with 17 bases sitting between them. The CDR3 is 17 amino acids. CDR1 is SGHAT, CDR2 FQNNGV, per germline. The CDR3 DNA reads as TGTGCCAGCAGCGCCAACCCCGGGCCGCGCTCTGGAAACACCATATATTTT. Translation gives CASSANPGPRSGNTIYF.

This clonotype showed up just a few times. J is TRBJ2-7 and V is TRBV6-2 or TRBV6-3; D tentatively reads TRBD1 or TRBD2 (5 bases each). The germline CDR1 and CDR2 sequences are MNHEY and SVGEGT. The CDR3 is 17 residues long. Trimming removed 5 bases from V and 4 bases from J, with 24 bases in between. The CDR3 bases are TGTGCCAGCAGTCCTACCGGTCCCGGGACGCGAGGGTACGAGCAGTACTTC. Protein product: CASSPTGPGTRGYEQYF.

This clonotype was recorded at least ten times. The chain recombines TRBV19 with TRBJ2-7; D is perhaps TRBD1 (5 bases). V dropped 4 bases and J dropped 2 bases, with 15 bases sitting between them. CDR3 length: 15 residues. Germline V gene sequence: CDR1 LNHDA, CDR2 SQIVND (reference sequence). CDR3 region: CASSTRDGRAYEQYF. The CDR3 DNA reads TGTGCCAGTAGTACGCGTGATGGCAGGGCCTACGAGCAGTACTTC.

This clonotype was seen only a few times. V is TRBV6-1 and J is TRBJ2-5, with D perhaps matching TRBD1 (5 bases). This CDR3 has 15 amino acids. In germline, CDR1 is MNHNS, CDR2 SASEGT. Between the trimmed V and J ends, which lost 0 bases and 5 bases, there was a span of 13 bases. In DNA form, the CDR3 reads TGTGCCAGCAGTGAAGCGGCCAGGGTAGAGGAGACCCAGTACTTC. Residues: CASSEAARVEETQYF.

The chain is built from TRBV20-1 and TRBJ2-1, with TRBD1 matching 7 bases. The CDR3 runs to 13 residues. The germline gives CDR1 DFQATT, CDR2 SNEGSKA (reference sequence). Germline trimming cut 3 bases from V and 10 bases from J; bases unmatched to any gene: 9. The CDR3 loop reads CSASPHWGQEQFF. The CDR3 DNA is TGCAGTGCTAGCCCCCATTGGGGACAGGAGCAGTTCTTC.

This clonotype was counted at least ten times. The V and J genes are TRBV7-9 and TRBJ1-6, with a weak D call TRBD1 (5 bases). V lost 3 bases and J 5 bases, leaving 17 bases between the germline ends. CDR3 length: 17 residues. Germline CDR1 and CDR2: SEHNR and FQNEAQ (reference sequence). The DNA of the CDR3 is TGTGCCAGCAGCTTGAGGGGAGTAAAGGCTGATAATTCACCCCTCCACTTT. This gives the protein CASSLRGVKADNSPLHF.

The V and J genes are TRBV28 and TRBJ1-4; 7 nucleotides line up with TRBD1. After removal of 5 bases from V and 4 bases from J, the junction contained 10 bases not matched to a gene. In germline, CDR1 is MDHEN, CDR2 SYDVKM. The CDR3 loop spans 16 amino acids. The CDR3 coding sequence is TGTGCCAGCAGTCCCGACGAACAGGGGATTAATGAAAAACTGTTTTTT. Its translation is CASSPDEQGINEKLFF.

This clonotype has at least ten counts. The V call is TRBV7-2, the J call TRBJ1-1; D might be TRBD1 (5 bases). The length of the CDR3 is 13 residues. Per germline, CDR1 SGHTA and CDR2 FQGNSA. Trimming cost V 4 bases and J 4 bases, with 10 bases left between them. As DNA, the CDR3 is TGTGCCAGCAGCTCCAGGGTTCTCACTGAAGCTTTCTTT. This encodes CASSSRVLTEAFF.

The gene calls are TRBV28 and TRBJ2-1; TRBD2 agrees at 11 bases. The V segment lost 5 bases and the J segment 8 bases; nucleotides outside the gene matches: 8. This CDR3 has 15 residues. Germline loops: CDR1 MDHEN, CDR2 SYDVKM. Here the CDR3 DNA reads TGTGCCAGCAGTCCCGCGCTAGCGGGAGGATATGAGCAGTTCTTC. The encoded protein is CASSPALAGGYEQFF.

The chain recombines TRBV2 with TRBJ2-3; 9 bases match TRBD2. This CDR3 region has 15 residues. Germline lookup yields CDR1 SNHLY and CDR2 FYNNEI. J gave up 2 bases and V 6 bases, and 6 bases lay outside the gene matches. The CDR3 DNA follows: TGTGCCAGCAGGAAGAGGACTAGCGCCACAGATACGCAGTATTTT. Translating it yields CASRKRTSATDTQYF.

This clonotype has a handful of counts. The chain joins TRBV4-3 to TRBJ1-2; no clear D gene. The CDR3 consists of 14 residues. V was trimmed by 0 bases and J by 4 bases, leaving 9 bases between them. CDR1 and CDR2 from the germline V gene are LGHNA and YSLEER. The CDR3 DNA sequence: TGCGCCAGCAGCCAAGATGGAACGGCCTATGGCTACACCTTC. It specifies CASSQDGTAYGYTF.

This clonotype was recorded at least ten times. CDR3 amino acids: CASSPRAGEETQYF. In DNA, the CDR3 is TGTGCCAGCAGCCCCCGAGCGGGGGAGGAGACCCAGTACTTC. The chain is built from TRBV14 and TRBJ2-5; 8 nucleotides line up with TRBD2. The ends lost 4 bases at V and 5 bases at J; junction bases unmatched: 6. In germline, CDR1 is SGHDN, CDR2 FVKESK. The CDR3 totals 14 residues.

This clonotype has at least ten counts. The rearrangement joins TRBV28 to TRBJ2-1, with 8 nucleotides matching TRBD2. The CDR3 runs 16 residues. CDR1 and CDR2 from the germline V gene are MDHEN and SYDVKM. V lost 2 bases and J lost 4; bases outside the gene matches: 7. DNA for the CDR3: TGTGCCAGCAGTTTACTGGGAGCGGGAGATTACAATGAGCAGTTCTTC. This translates into CASSLLGAGDYNEQFF. Filled out from reference TRBV28 and TRBJ2-1, the complete variable domain reads DVKVTQSSRYLVKRTGEKVFLECVQDMDHENMFWYRQDPGLGLRLIYFSYDVKMKEKGDIPEGYSVSREKKERFSLILESASTNQTSMYLCASSLLGAGDYNEQFFGPGTRLTVL.

The rearrangement joins TRBV7-3 to TRBJ2-1; no clear D. The V end lost 5 bases, the J end lost 0 bases, and 11 bases lay between the germline ends. Germline V gene sequence: CDR1 SGHTA, CDR2 FQGTGA. The CDR3 has 15 residues. CDR3 region: CASSALQSSYNEQFF. In DNA, the CDR3 is TGTGCCAGCAGCGCCTTACAGAGCTCCTACAATGAGCAGTTCTTC.

This clonotype was seen at least ten times. This chain links TRBV6-2 or TRBV6-3 with TRBJ2-7; TRBD2 matches at 9 bases. Germline CDR1 reads MNHEY; CDR2 reads SVGEGT. V lost 6 bases, J lost 5 bases, and 8 bases stayed unmatched. The CDR3 is made up of 14 amino acids. CDR3 sequence: CASSQSGRTHEQYF. CDR3 DNA: TGTGCCAGCAGCCAGAGCGGGAGGACCCACGAGCAGTACTTC.

This clonotype was picked up a small number of times. The rearrangement uses TRBV9 and TRBJ2-3, with 11 bases aligning to TRBD2. V was clipped by 6 bases and J by 4 bases; unmatched bases: 7. The germline CDR1 and CDR2 sequences are SGDLS and YYNGEE. The CDR3 runs to 15 residues. The chain's CDR3 is CASTVSGRAADTQYF. Here the CDR3 DNA reads TGTGCCAGCACCGTTAGCGGGAGGGCCGCAGATACGCAGTATTTT.

This clonotype appeared many times. The chain joins TRBV5-6 to TRBJ2-3; D is possibly TRBD1 (6 bases). V lost 2 bases to trimming and J lost 2 bases, with 21 bases between them. The germline CDR1 and CDR2 sequences are SGHDT and YYEEEE. The CDR3 is 18 residues long. The CDR3 DNA reads TGTGCCAGCAGCTTCCCCCGTGGGGGCGCGAGAATCACAGATACGCAGTATTTT. Encoded protein: CASSFPRGGARITDTQYF.

Ten or more counts support this clonotype. The chain has TRBV7-2 and TRBJ2-5; D gene unclear. The length of the CDR3 is 15 residues. The V end lost 5 bases, the J end lost 5 bases, and 18 bases lay between the germline ends. Germline V gives CDR1 SGHTA, CDR2 FQGNSA. As DNA, the CDR3 is TGTGCCAGCAGCCCCGTGACGGGTCATGACGAGACCCAGTACTTC. This translates into CASSPVTGHDETQYF.

This clonotype was recorded at least ten times. The V call is TRBV7-2, the J call TRBJ2-3, with D possibly being TRBD1 or TRBD2 (6 bases each). The V end lost 4 bases, the J end lost 2 bases, and 13 bases lay between the germline ends. This CDR3 comprises 15 residues. Germline V gene data show CDR1 as SGHTA and CDR2 as FQGNSA. The CDR3 coding sequence is TGTGCCAGCAGCTCCTCGGGGGCTACCACAGATACGCAGTATTTT. Its translation: CASSSSGATTDTQYF.